This TCR beta chain was documented in a study of cytomegalovirus exposure and HLA in healthy donors. The V segment lost 4 bases and the J segment 5 bases; nucleotides outside the gene matches: 6. CDR3 length: 15 residues. The V gene's germline CDR1 is SGHNT and CDR2 YYREEE (reference sequence). PCR primers comprised 60 Vbeta and 13 Jbeta primers. TCRdb keeps only in-frame clones here, not all; method: immunoSEQ multiplex PCR. The repertoire holds approximately 130,000 clones, with about 76% as singletons. The sample taken for sequencing was PBMCs. The V call is TRBV5-4, the J call TRBJ1-3; 10 bases are a match to TRBD1. The sequence derives from a woman aged 40-49 years in good health and CMV-seronegative. The CDR3 here is CASSARTGGRNTIYF. For the CDR3, the DNA is TGTGCCAGCAGCGCCCGGACAGGGGGTAGAAACACCATATATTTT.